This paragraph reports one T cell receptor beta chain. The ends were cut back, 2 bases at V and 0 bases at J, with 14 bases in the middle. Germline lookup yields CDR1 DFQATT and CDR2 SNEGSKA (reference sequence). This CDR3 is built from 16 residues. After constant-region reverse-primer amplification, full-length variable regions underwent semi-nested PCR with Nested Universal Primer A. TCRdb independently ran MiXCR on the 5' RACE reads; one entry per CDR3 protein. The sample carries around 9,000 distinct CDR3 sequences, approximately 67% recorded once. The clonotype comes from a female donor with breast cancer. This chain uses TRBV20-1 with TRBJ1-3, with D hard to call. The sequenced sample consisted of tumor-infiltrating naive CD4+ T cells sorted from the breast tumor. Sample subset: naive CD4+ T cells, CD4+CD45RA+CD25-. CDR3 residues: CSARQHAQSSGNTIYF. CDR3 nucleotide sequence: TGCAGTGCTAGACAACACGCACAGAGCTCTGGAAACACCATATATTTT.